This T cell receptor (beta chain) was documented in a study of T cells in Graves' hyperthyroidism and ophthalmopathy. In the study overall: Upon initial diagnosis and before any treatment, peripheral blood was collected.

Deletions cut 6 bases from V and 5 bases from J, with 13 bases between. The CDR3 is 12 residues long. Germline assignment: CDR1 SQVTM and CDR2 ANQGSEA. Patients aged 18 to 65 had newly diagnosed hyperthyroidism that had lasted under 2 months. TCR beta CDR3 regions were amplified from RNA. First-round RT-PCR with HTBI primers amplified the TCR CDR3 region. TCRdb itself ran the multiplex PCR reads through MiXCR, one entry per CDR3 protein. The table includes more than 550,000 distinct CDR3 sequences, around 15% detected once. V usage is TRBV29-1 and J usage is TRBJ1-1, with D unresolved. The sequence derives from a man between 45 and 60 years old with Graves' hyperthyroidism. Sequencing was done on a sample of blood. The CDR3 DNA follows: TGCAGCGTGTCGGGAGGGCTGACTGAAGCTTTCTTT. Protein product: CSVSGGLTEAFF. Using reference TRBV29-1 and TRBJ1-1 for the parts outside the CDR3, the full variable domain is SAVISQKPSRDICQRGTSLTIQCQVDSQVTMMFWYRQQPGQSLTLIATANQGSEATYESGFVIDKFPISRPNLTFSTLTVSNMSPEDSSIYLCSVSGGLTEAFFGQGTRLTVV.